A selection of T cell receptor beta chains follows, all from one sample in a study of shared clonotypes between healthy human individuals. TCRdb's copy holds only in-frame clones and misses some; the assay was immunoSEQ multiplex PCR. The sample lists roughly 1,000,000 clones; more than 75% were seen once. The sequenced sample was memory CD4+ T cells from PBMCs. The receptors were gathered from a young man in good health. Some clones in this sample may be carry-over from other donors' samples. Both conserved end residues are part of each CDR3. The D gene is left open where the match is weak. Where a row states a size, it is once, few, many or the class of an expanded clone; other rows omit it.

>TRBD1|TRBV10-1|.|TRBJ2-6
CANLLRDRDHSGANVLTF
TGCGCCAACCTTCTCCGGGACAGGGACCACTCTGGGGCCAACGTCCTGACTTTC
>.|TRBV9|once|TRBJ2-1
CASSVARSNEQFF
TGTGCCAGCAGCGTAGCCCGGAGCAATGAGCAGTTCTTC
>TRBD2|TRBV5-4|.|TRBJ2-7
CASSYLGLARDF
TGTGCCAGCAGTTATCTCGGACTAGCCCGGGACTTC
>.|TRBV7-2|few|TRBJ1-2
CASSLASGDYGYTF
TGTGCCAGCAGCTTAGCGTCGGGGGACTATGGCTACACCTTC
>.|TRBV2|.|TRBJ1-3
CASSEAQTRTSGNTIYF
TGTGCCAGCAGTGAAGCGCAGACGAGGACGTCTGGAAACACCATATATTTT
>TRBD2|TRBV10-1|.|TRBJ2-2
CASNLSGSGTGELFF
TGCGCCAGCAACCTTAGCGGGAGTGGCACCGGGGAGCTGTTTTTT
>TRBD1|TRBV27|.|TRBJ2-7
CASSLRQGPYEQYF
TGTGCCAGCAGTTTGCGACAGGGGCCCTACGAGCAGTACTTC
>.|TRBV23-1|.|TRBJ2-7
CASILQGPCCYEQYF
TGCGCCAGCATATTACAGGGACCCTGCTGCTACGAGCAGTACTTC
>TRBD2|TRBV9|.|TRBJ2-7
CASSSGDGYEQYF
TGTGCCAGCAGCAGCGGGGACGGCTACGAGCAGTACTTC
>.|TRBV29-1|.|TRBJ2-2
CSVDRDNTGELFF
TGCAGCGTTGACAGGGACAACACCGGGGAGCTGTTTTTT
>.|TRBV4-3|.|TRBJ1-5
CASSRDGNQPQHF
TGCGCCAGCAGCAGGGACGGGAATCAGCCCCAGCATTTT
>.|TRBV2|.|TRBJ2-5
CASSEARETETQYF
TGTGCCAGCAGTGAAGCGAGGGAGACGGAGACCCAGTACTTC
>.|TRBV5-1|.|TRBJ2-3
CASSLLTSGADTQYF
TGCGCCAGCAGCTTGCTTACATCGGGGGCAGATACGCAGTATTTT
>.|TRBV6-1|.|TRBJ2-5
CASSNYNVAQYF
TGTGCCAGCAGCAACTATAACGTGGCCCAGTACTTC
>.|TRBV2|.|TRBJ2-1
CASSPSTPYNEQFF
TGTGCCAGCAGTCCCAGCACACCGTACAATGAGCAGTTCTTC
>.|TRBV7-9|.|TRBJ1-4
CASSRETPREKLFF
TGTGCCAGCAGCCGGGAGACTCCCCGGGAAAAACTGTTTTTT
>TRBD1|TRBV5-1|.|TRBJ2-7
CASSSTLGTGASKEQYF
TGCGCCAGCAGCTCCACCCTAGGGACAGGGGCTTCCAAAGAGCAGTACTTC